This T cell receptor (beta chain) originates from a study of blood T cell repertoires in COVID-19. Study at large: Specimens from acute and convalescent COVID-19 originated in the United States, Italy and Spain. Nucleic acid was either cDNA or gDNA, and it came from T cells, B-cell-depleted T cells, or PBMCs.

Germline CDR1 reads MNHEY; CDR2 reads SVGEGT. The CDR3 has 20 residues. V lost 5 bases to trimming and J lost 6 bases; unmatched junction nucleotides: 18. Sequencing used immunoSEQ multiplex PCR; TCRdb keeps in-frame clones, though not all of them. Seen here are 300,000 to 400,000 clones, more than 70% observed once, and the top ten hold 7% to 8%. The Seattle site enrolled patients during active infection and followed them longitudinally. The source is a woman in her sixties or seventies with COVID-19, enrolled during active disease. The chain employs TRBV6-2 or TRBV6-3 and TRBJ2-3; the match to TRBD2 covers 15 bases. Sequencing input: peripheral blood. The CDR3 here is CASSGLAGGPDGGLLDTQYF. In DNA form, the CDR3 reads TGTGCCAGCAGTGGACTAGCGGGGGGGCCCGACGGCGGCCTTTTGGATACGCAGTATTTT.